Detailed here is one T cell receptor beta chain. From the RT-PCR reads, TCRdb called clonotypes with MiXCR, one entry per CDR3 protein. The sample includes hundreds of thousands of distinct CDR3 sequences, 11% to 15% of them seen just once. This TCR came from a female donor in good health, serving as a healthy control. Input material: memory CD4+ T cells from blood.

CDR3 sequence reads: CASSYPGGISTDTQYF. CDR3 coding DNA: TGTGCCAGCAGTTACCCGGGAGGAATTAGCACAGATACGCAGTATTTT. This chain links TRBV6-2 or TRBV6-3 with TRBJ2-3, with 7 nucleotides matching TRBD2. The V gene's germline CDR1 is MNHEY and CDR2 SVGEGT. V was pared by 2 bases and J by 0 bases, with 5 bases of the junction left unmatched. The CDR3 contains 16 residues.